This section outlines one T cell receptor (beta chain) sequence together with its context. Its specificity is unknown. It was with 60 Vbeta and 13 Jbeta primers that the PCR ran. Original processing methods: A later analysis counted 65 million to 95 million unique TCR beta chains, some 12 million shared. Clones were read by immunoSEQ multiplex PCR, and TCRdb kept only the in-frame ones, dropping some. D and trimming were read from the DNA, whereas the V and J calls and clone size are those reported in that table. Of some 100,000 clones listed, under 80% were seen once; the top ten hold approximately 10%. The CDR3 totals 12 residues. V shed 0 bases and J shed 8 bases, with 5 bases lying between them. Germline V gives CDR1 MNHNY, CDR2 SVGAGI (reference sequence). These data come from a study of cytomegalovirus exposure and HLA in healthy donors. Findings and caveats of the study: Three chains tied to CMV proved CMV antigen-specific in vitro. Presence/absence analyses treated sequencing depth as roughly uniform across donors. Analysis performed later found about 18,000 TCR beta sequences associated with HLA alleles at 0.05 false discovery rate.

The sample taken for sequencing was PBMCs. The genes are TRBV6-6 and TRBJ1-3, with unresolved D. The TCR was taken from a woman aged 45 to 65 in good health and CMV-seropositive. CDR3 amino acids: CASSYSRDTIYF. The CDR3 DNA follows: TGTGCCAGCAGTTACTCGAGGGACACCATATATTTT.